This paragraph reports one T cell receptor beta chain. The sample originates from a study of blood T cell repertoires in COVID-19. In the study overall: The study drew acute and convalescent COVID-19 samples from the United States, Italy and Spain. T cells, B-cell-depleted T cells, or PBMCs supplied cDNA or gDNA.

Authors' analysis steps: Counts of nucleated cells, estimated from reference gene primer amplification, were obtained. Only in-frame clones appear in the TCRdb table, and some are missing; sequencing was by immunoSEQ multiplex PCR. V and J calls and clone size are copied from that table; D and trimming were computed from the DNA. The sample carries about 110,000 clones, roughly 88% recorded once. This receptor was identified in a human donor in a cohort sampled during active COVID-19. The source material was peripheral blood.

The CDR3: CASSLGLSGSTDTQYF. CDR3 coding DNA: TGCGCCAGCAGCTTGGGGCTTAGCGGCAGCACAGATACGCAGTATTTT. The rearrangement links TRBV5-1 to TRBJ2-3, with a possible D match to TRBD2 (6 bases). The germline gives CDR1 SGHRS, CDR2 YFSETQ. This CDR3 region has 16 residues. With 0 bases removed from V and 0 bases from J, the gap between germline ends came to 11 bases.